This T cell receptor beta chain comes out of a study of shared clonotypes between healthy human individuals. Study in general: The people who gave samples were a couple of women and a few men aged 18 to 49.

Germline CDR1 SGHTA, CDR2 FQGTGA. Trimming at V came to 5 bases and at J to 1 base, leaving 3 bases not matched to a gene. The CDR3 totals 14 residues. The replicate PCRs on unsorted PBMC were given approximately 300 ng DNA, which is about 27,000 T cell genomes. Assay used: immunoSEQ multiplex PCR; TCRdb lists only in-frame clones, some missing. The sample yields 450,000 to 500,000 clones, around 73% seen once. This clonotype originated in a woman between 35 and 50 years old in good health. Some clones in this sample may be carry-over from other donors' samples. The rearrangement uses TRBV7-3 and TRBJ2-5; the match to TRBD1 covers 8 bases. Sample: PBMCs. CDR3 loop: CASSPGTGQETQYF. The CDR3 bases are TGTGCCAGCAGCCCCGGGACAGGCCAAGAGACCCAGTACTTC.